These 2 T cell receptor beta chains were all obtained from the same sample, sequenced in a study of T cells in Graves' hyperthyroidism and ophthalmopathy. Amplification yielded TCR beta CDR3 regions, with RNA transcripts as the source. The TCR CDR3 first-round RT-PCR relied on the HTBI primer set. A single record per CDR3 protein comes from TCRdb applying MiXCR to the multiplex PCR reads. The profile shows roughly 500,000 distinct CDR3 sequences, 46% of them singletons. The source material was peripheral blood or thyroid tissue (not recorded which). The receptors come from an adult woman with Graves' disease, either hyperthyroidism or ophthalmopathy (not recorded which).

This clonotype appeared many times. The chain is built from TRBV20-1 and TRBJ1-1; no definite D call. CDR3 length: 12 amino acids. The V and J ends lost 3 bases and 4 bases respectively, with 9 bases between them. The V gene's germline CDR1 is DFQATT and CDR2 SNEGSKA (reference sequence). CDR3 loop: CSASPRTTEAFF. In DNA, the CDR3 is TGCAGTGCTAGCCCCCGGACCACTGAAGCTTTCTTT.

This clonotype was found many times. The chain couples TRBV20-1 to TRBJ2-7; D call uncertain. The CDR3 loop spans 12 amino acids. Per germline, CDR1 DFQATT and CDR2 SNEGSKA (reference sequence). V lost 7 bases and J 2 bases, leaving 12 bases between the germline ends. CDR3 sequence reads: CSVGPGPYEQYF. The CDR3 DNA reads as TGCAGTGTCGGACCGGGCCCCTACGAGCAGTACTTC.